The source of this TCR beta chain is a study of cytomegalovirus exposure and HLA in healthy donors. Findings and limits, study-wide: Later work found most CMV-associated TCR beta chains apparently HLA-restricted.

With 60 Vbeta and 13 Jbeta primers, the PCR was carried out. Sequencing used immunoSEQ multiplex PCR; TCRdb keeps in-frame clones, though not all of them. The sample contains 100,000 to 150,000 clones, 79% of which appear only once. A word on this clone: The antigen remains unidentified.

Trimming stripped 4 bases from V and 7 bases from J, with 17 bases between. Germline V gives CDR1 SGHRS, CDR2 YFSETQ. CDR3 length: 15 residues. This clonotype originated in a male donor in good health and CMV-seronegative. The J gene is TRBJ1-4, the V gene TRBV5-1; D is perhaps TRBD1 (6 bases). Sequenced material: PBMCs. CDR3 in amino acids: CASSRNTGLGEKLFF. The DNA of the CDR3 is TGCGCCAGCAGCAGAAATACAGGGCTAGGTGAAAAACTGTTTTTT.